The clone carrying this TCR beta chain has more than one count but fewer than ten. The sample is drawn from a study of blood T cells in healthy people across ages. J gave up 6 bases and V 3 bases, and 9 bases lay outside the gene matches. This CDR3 is 17 amino acids long. The germline V gene encodes CDR1 SGDLS and CDR2 YYNGEE. Next came a second PCR, run for roughly 6 to 11 cycles, which used a sample-barcoded 5' primer along with a J-beta primer mix. One entry per CDR3 protein results from TCRdb running MiXCR on the 5' RACE reads. Among a few hundred thousand distinct CDR3 sequences listed, roughly a quarter were seen once.

Source material: blood. The TCR originated in a woman in her 70s in good health. J is TRBJ2-3 and V is TRBV9; TRBD2 matches 14 bases. This chain's CDR3 is CASSGPTSGRAGDTQYF. Written as DNA, the CDR3 is TGTGCCAGCAGCGGCCCGACTAGCGGGAGGGCGGGGGATACGCAGTATTTT. Filled out from reference TRBV9 and TRBJ2-3, the complete variable domain reads DSGVTQTPKHLITATGQRVTLRCSPRSGDLSVYWYQQSLDQGLQFLIQYYNGEERAKGNILERFSAQQFPDLHSELNLSSLELGDSALYFCASSGPTSGRAGDTQYFGPGTRLTVL.